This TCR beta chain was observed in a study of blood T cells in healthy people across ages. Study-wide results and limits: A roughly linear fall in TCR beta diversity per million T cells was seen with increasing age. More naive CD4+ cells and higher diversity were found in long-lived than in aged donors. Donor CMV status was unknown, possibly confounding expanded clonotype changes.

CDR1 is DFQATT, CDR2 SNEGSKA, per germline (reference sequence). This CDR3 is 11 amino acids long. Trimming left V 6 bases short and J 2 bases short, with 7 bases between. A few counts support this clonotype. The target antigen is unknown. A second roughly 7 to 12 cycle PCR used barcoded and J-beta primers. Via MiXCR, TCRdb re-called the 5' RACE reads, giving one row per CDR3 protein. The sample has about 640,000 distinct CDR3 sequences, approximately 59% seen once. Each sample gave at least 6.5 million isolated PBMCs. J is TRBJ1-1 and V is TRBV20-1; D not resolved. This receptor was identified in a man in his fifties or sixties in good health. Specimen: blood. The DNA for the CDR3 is TGCAGTGCCCCTCAAAACACTGAAGCTTTCTTT. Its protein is CSAPQNTEAFF.